The rows below give T cell receptor beta chains drawn from one sample of a study of cytomegalovirus exposure and HLA in healthy donors. Assay: immunoSEQ multiplex PCR; the TCRdb copy retains only in-frame clones and omits some. This sample has over 200,000 clones, with roughly 88% found just once. Sequencing input: PBMCs. Source of these receptors: a woman aged 18 to 35 in good health and CMV-seronegative. The CDR3 runs from the conserved cysteine through the conserved F or W. A D gene is named only where the DNA matches it firmly. Size tells how often a clone was seen (once, few, many) or the class of an expanded clone, and some rows leave it out.

V gene: TRBV4-1
clone size: once
J gene: TRBJ2-5
D gene: -
CDR3 DNA: TGCGCCAGCAGCCAAGTGACAGCTACCCAAGAGACCCAGTACTTC
CDR3 protein: CASSQVTATQETQYF

V gene: TRBV28
clone size: -
J gene: TRBJ2-7
D gene: -
CDR3 DNA: TGTGCCAGCAGGGGGGGGCGGGAGCGTAGCTACGAGCAGTACTTC
CDR3 protein: CASRGGRERSYEQYF

V gene: TRBV28
clone size: -
J gene: TRBJ2-6
D gene: TRBD1
CDR3 DNA: TGTGCCAGCAGTTTCGGTCAGGGGGCTGGGGGGGCCAACGTCCTGACTTTC
CDR3 protein: CASSFGQGAGGANVLTF

V gene: TRBV5-4
clone size: -
J gene: TRBJ1-2
D gene: TRBD1
CDR3 DNA: TGTGCCAGCAGCTCCGAAGACAGGGGAATTTTTGATGGCTACACCTTC
CDR3 protein: CASSSEDRGIFDGYTF

V gene: TRBV2
clone size: -
J gene: TRBJ2-7
D gene: TRBD2
CDR3 DNA: TGTGCCAGCAGTGAAAGGGAGGGGTGGTCCTACGAGCAGTACTTC
CDR3 protein: CASSEREGWSYEQYF

V gene: TRBV9
clone size: -
J gene: TRBJ1-2
D gene: -
CDR3 DNA: TGTGCCAGCAGCCCTCAGGGTCCATATGGCTACACCTTC
CDR3 protein: CASSPQGPYGYTF

V gene: TRBV7-3
clone size: -
J gene: TRBJ2-1
D gene: TRBD2
CDR3 DNA: TGTGCCAGCAGCTCAAATCCGGGACTAGCGGACAATGAGCAGTTCTTC
CDR3 protein: CASSSNPGLADNEQFF

V gene: TRBV10-2
clone size: -
J gene: TRBJ1-5
D gene: -
CDR3 DNA: TGCGCCAGCACCGAGGGTTATAGCGGCAATCAGCCCCAGCATTTT
CDR3 protein: CASTEGYSGNQPQHF

V gene: TRBV20-1
clone size: -
J gene: TRBJ2-7
D gene: -
CDR3 DNA: TGCAGTGCTAGACTCTACGAGCAGTACTTC
CDR3 protein: CSARLYEQYF

V gene: TRBV11-2
clone size: -
J gene: TRBJ2-3
D gene: -
CDR3 DNA: TGTGCCAGCAGCTCTTGGGACTCCTACACAGATACGCAGTATTTT
CDR3 protein: CASSSWDSYTDTQYF

V gene: TRBV10-2
clone size: -
J gene: TRBJ2-1
D gene: -
CDR3 DNA: TGCGCCAGCAGTGGATCTAGCGACAGTGAGCAGTTCTTC
CDR3 protein: CASSGSSDSEQFF

V gene: TRBV6-4
clone size: few
J gene: TRBJ1-5
D gene: TRBD1
CDR3 DNA: TGTGCCAGCAGTGAGACAGGGGGCGCTCAGCCCCAGCATTTT
CDR3 protein: CASSETGGAQPQHF

V gene: TRBV7-9
clone size: few
J gene: TRBJ1-5
D gene: -
CDR3 DNA: TGTGCCAGCAGTTCCCCGGGACAAGAGAATCAGCCCCAGCATTTT
CDR3 protein: CASSSPGQENQPQHF

V gene: TRBV6-5
clone size: -
J gene: TRBJ2-1
D gene: -
CDR3 DNA: TGTGCCACCCGACAGCCCGGAGATCCCTACAATGAGCAGTTCTTC
CDR3 protein: CATRQPGDPYNEQFF

V gene: TRBV6-5
clone size: few
J gene: TRBJ2-1
D gene: TRBD1
CDR3 DNA: TGTGCCAGCAGAGGACAGGCCACCTACAATGAGCAGTTCTTC
CDR3 protein: CASRGQATYNEQFF

V gene: TRBV2
clone size: -
J gene: TRBJ2-7
D gene: TRBD2
CDR3 DNA: TGTGCCAGCTGTCGGACTAGCGGGATGATAGGAGAGCAGTACTTC
CDR3 protein: CASCRTSGMIGEQYF

V gene: TRBV2
clone size: -
J gene: TRBJ1-1
D gene: -
CDR3 DNA: TGTGCCAGCGAACCTGGAGATATCGGCACTGAAGCTTTCTTT
CDR3 protein: CASEPGDIGTEAFF

V gene: TRBV6-1
clone size: -
J gene: TRBJ2-7
D gene: -
CDR3 DNA: TGTGCCAGCAGTGAAGTCCCCATCTACGAGCAGTACTTC
CDR3 protein: CASSEVPIYEQYF

V gene: TRBV6-1
clone size: -
J gene: TRBJ1-2
D gene: TRBD1
CDR3 DNA: TGTGCCAGCAATATCGGGACAGTTTATGGCTACACCTTC
CDR3 protein: CASNIGTVYGYTF

V gene: TRBV7-6
clone size: -
J gene: TRBJ1-1
D gene: -
CDR3 DNA: TGTGCCAGCAGCTTAATCTCGAGAGATACTGAAGCTTTCTTT
CDR3 protein: CASSLISRDTEAFF

V gene: TRBV15
clone size: -
J gene: TRBJ2-5
D gene: -
CDR3 DNA: TGTGCCACCTCACTCGGCGGGACGGGGGAGACCCAGTACTTC
CDR3 protein: CATSLGGTGETQYF

V gene: TRBV9
clone size: -
J gene: TRBJ2-1
D gene: -
CDR3 DNA: TGTGCCAGCAGCTCAAGGAGGACAGCCACCTACAATGAGCAGTTCTTC
CDR3 protein: CASSSRRTATYNEQFF

V gene: TRBV11-2
clone size: -
J gene: TRBJ2-7
D gene: -
CDR3 DNA: TGTGCCAGCAGCTTAGCCGCAGCGGGCCTAGCCGAGCAGTACTTC
CDR3 protein: CASSLAAAGLAEQYF

V gene: TRBV27
clone size: once
J gene: TRBJ2-7
D gene: TRBD1
CDR3 DNA: TGTGCCAGCAGTTTGAGGGGGCGGCTCTACGAGCAGTACTTC
CDR3 protein: CASSLRGRLYEQYF

V gene: TRBV5-1
clone size: -
J gene: TRBJ1-1
D gene: -
CDR3 DNA: TGCGCCAGCAGCTTGAGAGGGCCCACTGAAGCTTTCTTT
CDR3 protein: CASSLRGPTEAFF

V gene: TRBV4-3
clone size: -
J gene: TRBJ2-1
D gene: TRBD1
CDR3 DNA: TGCGCCAGCAGCCTCGATACCGACAGGGGGGATAAGTTCTTC
CDR3 protein: CASSLDTDRGDKFF

V gene: TRBV4-3
clone size: -
J gene: TRBJ1-1
D gene: -
CDR3 DNA: TGCGCCAGCAGCCAAGATAGCGGAGGGGACACTGAAGCTTTCTTT
CDR3 protein: CASSQDSGGDTEAFF

V gene: TRBV7-8
clone size: -
J gene: TRBJ2-5
D gene: -
CDR3 DNA: TGTGCCAGCAGCTTAGCGTCCACTATACAGACCCAGTACTTC
CDR3 protein: CASSLASTIQTQYF

V gene: TRBV15
clone size: once
J gene: TRBJ2-6
D gene: TRBD2
CDR3 DNA: TGTGCCACCAGCGGTGGGGGGGCTGGGGCCAACGTCCTGACTTTC
CDR3 protein: CATSGGGAGANVLTF

V gene: TRBV11-2
clone size: -
J gene: TRBJ2-1
D gene: TRBD2
CDR3 DNA: TGTGCCAGCAGCTTAGCACCACTAGCGGGAGGATCCAATGAGCAGTTCTTC
CDR3 protein: CASSLAPLAGGSNEQFF

V gene: TRBV7-3
clone size: few
J gene: TRBJ1-5
D gene: -
CDR3 DNA: TGTGCCAGCAGCCCGCTACAGGGTGTAGGGCCCCAGCATTTT
CDR3 protein: CASSPLQGVGPQHF

V gene: TRBV2
clone size: -
J gene: TRBJ2-3
D gene: -
CDR3 DNA: TGTGCCAGCAGTGAGCGGCGCACAGATACGCAGTATTTT
CDR3 protein: CASSERRTDTQYF

V gene: TRBV27
clone size: -
J gene: TRBJ2-7
D gene: TRBD1
CDR3 DNA: TGTGCCAGCAGTTGGGGACAGGGCATCTCCTACGAGCAGTACTTC
CDR3 protein: CASSWGQGISYEQYF

V gene: TRBV5-5
clone size: -
J gene: TRBJ2-3
D gene: TRBD1
CDR3 DNA: TGTGCCAGCAGCGCCGGGACAGGGGGCTTTGATACGCAGTATTTT
CDR3 protein: CASSAGTGGFDTQYF

V gene: TRBV6-5
clone size: -
J gene: TRBJ2-7
D gene: TRBD1
CDR3 DNA: TGTGCCAGCAGTTACAGGGGACAGTACGAGCAGTACTTC
CDR3 protein: CASSYRGQYEQYF

V gene: TRBV4-1
clone size: -
J gene: TRBJ1-1
D gene: -
CDR3 DNA: TGCGCCAGCAGCCAAGGACAGGACACAGGGCGGAACACTGAAGCTTTCTTT
CDR3 protein: CASSQGQDTGRNTEAFF

V gene: TRBV19
clone size: -
J gene: TRBJ1-2
D gene: -
CDR3 DNA: TGTGCCAGTAGTCTCCAGGGGCCTAACTATGGCTACACCTTC
CDR3 protein: CASSLQGPNYGYTF

V gene: TRBV9
clone size: -
J gene: TRBJ2-5
D gene: -
CDR3 DNA: TGTGCCAGCAGCGTAGCAGGGCAAGAGACCCAGTACTTC
CDR3 protein: CASSVAGQETQYF

V gene: TRBV27
clone size: -
J gene: TRBJ2-2
D gene: TRBD2
CDR3 DNA: TGTGCCAGTAGCGGGACACGAACCGGGGAGCTGTTTTTT
CDR3 protein: CASSGTRTGELFF